Included here is one TCR beta chain sequence, with context. The sample originates from a study of blood T cell repertoires in COVID-19. About the research overall: T cells, B-cell-depleted T cells, or PBMCs provided the cDNA or gDNA that served as material.

Germline CDR1 reads KGHSH; CDR2 reads LQKENI. This CDR3 spans 13 amino acids. V dropped 4 bases and J dropped 3 bases, with 10 bases sitting between them. Only in-frame clones appear in the TCRdb table, and some are missing; sequencing was by immunoSEQ multiplex PCR. The data contain 220,000 or so clones, around 88% of them singletons. This chain links TRBV18 with TRBJ2-7; D gene unclear. The material sequenced was PBMCs or T cells enriched from blood (not recorded which). This receptor was taken from a woman between 50 and 59 years old with acute COVID-19. CDR3 in DNA: TGTGCCAGCTCACACTCCTATCACTACGAGCAGTACTTC. This encodes CASSHSYHYEQYF.